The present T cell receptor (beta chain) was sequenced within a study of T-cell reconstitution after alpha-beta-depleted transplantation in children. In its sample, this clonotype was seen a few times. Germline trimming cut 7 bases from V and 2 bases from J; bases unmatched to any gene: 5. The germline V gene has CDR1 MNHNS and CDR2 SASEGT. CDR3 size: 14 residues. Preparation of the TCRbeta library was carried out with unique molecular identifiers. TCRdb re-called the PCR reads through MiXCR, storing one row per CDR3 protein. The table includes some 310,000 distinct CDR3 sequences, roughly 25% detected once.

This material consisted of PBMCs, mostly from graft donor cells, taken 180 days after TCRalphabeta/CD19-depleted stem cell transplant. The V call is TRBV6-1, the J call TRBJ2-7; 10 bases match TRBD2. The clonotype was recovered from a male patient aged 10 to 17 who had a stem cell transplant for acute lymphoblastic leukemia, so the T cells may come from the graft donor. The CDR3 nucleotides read TGTGCCAGCACGGGGACTAGCGCGACCTACGAGCAGTACTTC. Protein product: CASTGTSATYEQYF.